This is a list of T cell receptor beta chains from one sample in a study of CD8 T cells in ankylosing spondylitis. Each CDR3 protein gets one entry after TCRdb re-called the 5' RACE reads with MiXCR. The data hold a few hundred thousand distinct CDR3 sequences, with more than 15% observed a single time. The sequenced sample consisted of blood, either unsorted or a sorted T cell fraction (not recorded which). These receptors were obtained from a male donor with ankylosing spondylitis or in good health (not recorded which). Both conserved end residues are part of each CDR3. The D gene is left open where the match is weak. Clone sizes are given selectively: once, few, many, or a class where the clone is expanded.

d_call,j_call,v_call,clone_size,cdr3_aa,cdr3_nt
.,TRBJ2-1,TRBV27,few,CASSPPRWGVQFF,TGTGCCAGCAGTCCACCCAGGTGGGGGGTGCAGTTCTTC
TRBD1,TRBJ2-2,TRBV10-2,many,CASSEDSWTGKAGELFF,TGCGCCAGCAGTGAGGATAGTTGGACAGGGAAGGCCGGGGAGCTGTTTTTT
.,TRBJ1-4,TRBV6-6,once,CATLTGYNEKLFF,TGTGCCACCTTGACAGGTTATAATGAAAAACTGTTTTTT
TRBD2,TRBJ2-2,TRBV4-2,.,CASSPTSADTGELFF,TGTGCCAGCAGCCCGACTAGCGCCGACACCGGGGAGCTGTTTTTT
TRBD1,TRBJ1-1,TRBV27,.,CASSIPGGEAFF,TGTGCCAGCAGTATCCCAGGGGGCGAAGCTTTCTTT
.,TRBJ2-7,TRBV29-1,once,CSVEDYPDGSYKQYF,TGCAGCGTTGAAGATTACCCTGACGGTTCCTACAAGCAGTACTTC
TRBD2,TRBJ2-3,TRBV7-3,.,CASSRMLAGAPDTQYF,TGTGCCAGCAGCCGCATGCTAGCGGGAGCCCCAGATACGCAGTATTTT
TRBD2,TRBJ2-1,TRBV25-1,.,CASRASGSDEQFF,TGTGCCAGCAGGGCTAGCGGGAGCGATGAGCAGTTCTTC
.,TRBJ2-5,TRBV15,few,CATSRGDGETQYF,TGTGCCACCAGCAGAGGGGATGGGGAGACCCAGTACTTC
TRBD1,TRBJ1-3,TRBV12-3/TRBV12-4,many,CASSRTGVGNTIYF,TGTGCCAGCAGTCGGACAGGGGTTGGAAACACCATATATTTT